The 23 T cell receptor beta chains in this list originate from one sample, sequenced in a study of breast tumors, draining lymph nodes, adjacent tissues. TCRdb ran MiXCR on the multiplex PCR reads and lists one entry per CDR3 protein. The table shows about 150,000 distinct CDR3 sequences, with around a third occurring only once. Samples came from axillary lymph nodes draining the breast cancer. The sequencing input was axillary lymph node tissue. The receptors here all came from a female donor with breast cancer. Some clones in this sample may be carry-over from other donors' samples.

This clonotype was picked up many times. The V and J genes are TRBV6-1 and TRBJ1-5, with D hard to call. Per the germline V gene, CDR1 is MNHNS and CDR2 is SASEGT. The CDR3 has 13 amino acids. The V end lost 4 bases, the J end lost 3 bases, and 7 bases lay between the germline ends. The CDR3 reads CASSGEANQPQHF. The CDR3 bases are TGTGCCAGCAGTGGGGAGGCCAATCAGCCCCAGCATTTT.

With respect to this clonotype: The final CDR3 position lacks the conserved phenylalanine or tryptophan, pointing to a likely read error. The limits of the CDR3 on the DNA are not certain, so only TCRdb's listed CDR3 is given. This chain joins TRBV4-1 and TRBJ1-6. In germline, CDR1 is MGHRA, CDR2 YSYEKL. Termini included, the CDR3 measures 8 amino acids. The CDR3 here is CASSQQNT.

This clonotype came up a few times. Given a much more abundant clone one base away, this may be a read error. The J gene is TRBJ1-4, the V gene TRBV19; possibly TRBD1 for D (6 bases). CDR3 length equals 13 residues. The germline gives CDR1 LNHDA, CDR2 SQIVND (reference sequence). The CDR3 sequence is CAGSQTGNEKLFF. The CDR3 DNA is TGTGCCGGTAGCCAGACAGGCAATGAAAAACTGTTTTTT.

This clonotype was recorded once. A much larger clone is a single base away; this may be a read error. The J gene is TRBJ2-1, the V gene TRBV11-2; 14 nucleotides match TRBD2. Looked up from germline, CDR1 is SGHAT and CDR2 is FQNNGV. This CDR3 comprises 18 residues. CDR3 nucleotide sequence: TGTGCCAGCAGCTCATCGGGACTAGCGGGGGCCCGGGGTACTGAGCGGTTCTTC. Translation gives CASSSSGLAGARGTERFF.

About this clonotype itself: At one end the junction does not follow the germline gene, possibly because of a read error. The chain couples TRBV10-3 to TRBJ1-2; 10 nucleotides agree with TRBD1. Germline V gives CDR1 ENHRY, CDR2 SYGVKD. The length of the CDR3 is 16 residues. CDR3 protein: CASSGPRQGASYGYTF. CDR3 DNA sequence: TGTGCCAGCAGTGGGCCGAGACAGGGGGCCAGCTATGGCTACACCTTC.

This clonotype was detected ten times or more. This may stem from a read error, because a much larger clone lies one nucleotide away. No conserved phenylalanine or tryptophan is present at the end of the CDR3, so a read error is the likely explanation. This sequence joins TRBV7-8 and TRBJ2-5; 11 bases line up with TRBD1. Germline lookup yields CDR1 SGHVS and CDR2 FQNEAQ. The CDR3 contains 14 residues. V shed 8 bases and J 4 bases; nucleotides not matched to a gene: 6. The CDR3 bases are TGTGCCAGCTGGGACAGGGGGTACAGAGAGACCCAGTACCTC. This codes for CASWDRGYRETQYL.

This clonotype appeared many times. Since a much larger clone is just one base distant, this may be a read error. No conserved phenylalanine or tryptophan ends this CDR3, so it is likely a read error. This chain joins TRBV7-3 and TRBJ2-1, with D maybe TRBD1 (5 bases). The CDR3 has 13 amino acids. V was cut by 0 bases and J by 5 bases, with 5 bases left in between. Germline V CDR1 and CDR2: SGHTA, FQGTGA. The chain's CDR3 is CASSLTGDNEQFL. In DNA form, the CDR3 reads TGTGCCAGCAGCTTAACAGGGGACAATGAGCAGTTCCTC.

The sample holds a few counts of this clonotype. The gene calls are TRBV4-3 and TRBJ1-1, with 10 bases identical to TRBD1. Germline V CDR1 and CDR2: LGHNA, YSLEER. V was pared by 1 base and J by 3 bases, with 5 bases of the junction left unmatched. The CDR3 totals 16 residues. The CDR3: CASSQGVGQGDTEAFF. CDR3 DNA: TGCGCCAGCAGCCAAGGGGTAGGACAGGGGGACACTGAAGCTTTCTTT.

Here the CDR3 DNA reads TGTGCCAGCAGCTTAGGGTGGCAGTCCGTC. As protein: CASSLGWQSV. The gene calls are TRBV11-1 and TRBJ2-7; D call uncertain. The CDR3 contains 10 residues. Germline CDR1 reads SGHAT; CDR2 reads FQDESV (reference sequence).

This clonotype was seen many times. The rearrangement uses TRBV6-6 and TRBJ2-3, with D tentatively TRBD2 (6 bases). Germline assignment: CDR1 MNHNY and CDR2 SVGAGI (reference sequence). V was shortened by 5 bases and J by 3 bases, with 15 bases between the two germline ends. This CDR3 is built from 15 residues. CDR3 amino acids: CASSLGRRGTDTQYF. DNA for the CDR3: TGTGCCAGCAGTCTGGGGAGGCGTGGGACAGATACGCAGTATTTT.

This clonotype was observed many times. The CDR3, as DNA: TGTGCCAGCAGTTACTCGTCCAGGGAACAGCCCCAGCATTTT. This translates into CASSYSSREQPQHF. V is TRBV6-6 and J is TRBJ1-5; D perhaps matches TRBD1 (5 bases). Looked up from germline, CDR1 is MNHNY and CDR2 is SVGAGI (reference sequence). The germline V and J ends were trimmed by 0 bases and 7 bases, with 10 bases remaining between them. There are 14 residues in the CDR3.

Remarks on this clonotype: A much bigger clone sits one base away, suggesting this may be a read error. The chain joins TRBV30 to TRBJ2-2; D remains ambiguous. The germline gives CDR1 GTSNPN, CDR2 SVGIG (reference sequence). The CDR3 loop spans 11 amino acids. The V and J ends lost 4 bases and 3 bases respectively, with 3 bases between them. The CDR3 sequence is CAWKDTGELFF. CDR3 in DNA: TGTGCCTGGAAAGACACCGGGGAGCTGTTTTTT.

Turning to this clonotype: A read error may be the cause here, since a much bigger clone is one base away. CDR3 sequence: CGASHGLAGGYEQYF. The CDR3 DNA reads as TGCGGTGCTAGCCACGGGCTAGCGGGGGGCTACGAGCAGTACTTC. This rearrangement joins TRBV20-1 to TRBJ2-7; 11 bases map to TRBD2. Looked up from germline, CDR1 is DFQATT and CDR2 is SNEGSKA (reference sequence). CDR3 length: 15 amino acids.

The V and J genes are TRBV12-3 or TRBV12-4 and TRBJ1-1, with D tentatively TRBD1 (5 bases). The ends were cut back, 6 bases at V and 0 bases at J, with 5 bases in the middle. This CDR3 spans 12 amino acids. As DNA, the CDR3 is TGTGCCAGCAGGGACATGAACACTGAAGCTTTCTTT. As protein: CASRDMNTEAFF.

In its sample, this clonotype was seen many times. The CDR3, as DNA: TGTGCCAGCAGCTTAAGTGGCAACCCGAGCACAGATACGCAGTATTTT. Protein product: CASSLSGNPSTDTQYF. J is TRBJ2-3 and V is TRBV11-2; D is unclear. CDR1 SGHAT and CDR2 FQNNGV come from the germline V gene. CDR3 size: 16 residues. The V end was cut by 2 bases, the J end by 0 bases, with 12 bases between.

Ten or more counts support this clonotype. V gene TRBV4-1 combines with J gene TRBJ2-7; 7 nucleotides agree with TRBD1. After removal of 0 bases from V and 6 bases from J, the junction contained 17 bases not matched to a gene. The germline CDR1 and CDR2 sequences are MGHRA and YSYEKL. The length of the CDR3 is 18 residues. CDR3 bases: TGCGCCAGCAGCCAAGATAAAGGGGAAGTGGCAGGGGGAAGCGAGCAGTACGTC. It codes for CASSQDKGEVAGGSEQYV.

The chain couples TRBV11-2 to TRBJ1-2; D is unresolved. The CDR3 has 12 amino acids. In germline, CDR1 is SGHAT, CDR2 FQNNGV. The V end was cut by 6 bases, the J end by 12 bases, with 17 bases between. The CDR3 sequence is CASRRGGTGNTF. DNA for the CDR3: TGTGCCAGCAGACGGGGTGGAACTGGAAACACCTTC. The variable domain in full, with the rest retrieved from reference TRBV11-2 and TRBJ1-2, is EAGVAQSPRYKIIEKRQSVAFWCNPISGHATLYWYQQILGQGPKLLIQFQNNGVVDDSQLPKDRFSAERLKGVDSTLKIQPAKLEDSAVYLCASRRGGTGNTFGSGTRLTVV.

Concerning this clonotype itself: This is likely a read error, given that the CDR3 carries no conserved phenylalanine or tryptophan at its end. The DNA is left out, because the CDR3 cannot be placed on it with certainty; the CDR3 is given as TCRdb lists it. The chain recombines TRBV10-3 with TRBJ2-3. CDR1 is ENHRY and CDR2 is SYGVKD in the germline V gene. The CDR3 is 13 amino acids in total, end residues counted. This CDR3 reads CALRNPITDTQTL.

To note about this clonotype: A single base separates this from a much larger clone, so it may be a read error. The chain joins TRBV3-1 to TRBJ1-3, with 9 bases fitting TRBD1. Germline-derived CDR1 and CDR2 are LGHDT and YNNKEL (reference sequence). This CDR3 is built from 17 residues. CDR3 amino acids: CAGSQAPGTGTGNTIYF. The CDR3 DNA reads as TGTGCCGGCAGCCAAGCCCCCGGGACAGGGACTGGAAACACCATATATTTT.

This clonotype was detected ten times or more. This chain joins TRBV12-3 or TRBV12-4 and TRBJ1-3; TRBD1 matches at 9 bases. This CDR3 spans 13 amino acids. V lost 7 bases to trimming and J lost 16 bases; unmatched junction nucleotides: 14. The CDR3 loop reads CASNPGQGMVTYF. CDR3 in DNA: TGTGCCAGCAACCCGGGACAGGGAATGGTTACGTATTTT.

This clonotype was detected ten times or more. The chain couples TRBV29-1 to TRBJ2-2; D is uncertain. The CDR3 runs 13 residues. Trimming took 4 bases from V and 0 from J, leaving 6 bases between them. Germline assignment: CDR1 SQVTM and CDR2 ANQGSEA. The CDR3 nucleotides are TGCAGCGTTGCTAAAACGAACACCGGGGAGCTGTTTTTT. It is translated as CSVAKTNTGELFF.

This clonotype came up many times. A read error may be the cause here, since a much bigger clone is one base away. The rearrangement links TRBV20-1 to TRBJ2-5, with 9 bases identical to TRBD2. The germline V gene encodes CDR1 DFQATT and CDR2 SNEGSKA (reference sequence). After removal of 6 bases from V and 4 bases from J, the junction contained 12 bases not matched to a gene. The CDR3 totals 15 residues. The CDR3 region has the DNA TGCAGTGCAGGGGTTAGCGGGGGTTGGACAGAGACCCAGTACTTC. Amino acid sequence: CSAGVSGGWTETQYF.

The genes are TRBV6-6 and TRBJ1-1; D unresolved. The CDR3 extends over 13 amino acids. The V end lost 7 bases, the J end lost 6 bases, and 15 bases lay between the germline ends. CDR1 and CDR2 (germline): MNHNY, SVGAGI (reference sequence). The CDR3 bases are TGTGCCAGCAATCTTAACCCCAGTTCTGAAGCTTTCTTT. Amino acid sequence: CASNLNPSSEAFF.